Following are 22 T cell receptor beta chains from one sample sequenced in a study of early stage breast cancer tumors. Libraries were prepared by immunoSEQ multiplex PCR; TCRdb keeps only in-frame clonotypes and omits some of them. The data show about 53,000 clones, with about 90% seen just once and about 5% held by the top ten. The specimen was blood. The receptor source for this set is a person aged 70 to 85 with breast cancer.

The chain combines TRBV9 with TRBJ2-5; the match to TRBD2 covers 8 bases. The CDR3 consists of 15 residues. The ends lost 0 bases at V and 5 bases at J; junction bases unmatched: 6. CDR1 and CDR2 from the germline V gene are SGDLS and YYNGEE. For the CDR3, the DNA is TGTGCCAGCAGCGTAGAAGCGGGGGTTAGGGAGACCCAGTACTTC. Translating it yields CASSVEAGVRETQYF.

The V gene is TRBV7-9, the J gene TRBJ1-2, with D tentatively TRBD1 (6 bases). Germline lookup yields CDR1 SEHNR and CDR2 FQNEAQ (reference sequence). The CDR3 is 12 residues long. The germline V and J ends were trimmed by 5 bases and 8 bases, with 12 bases remaining between them. The CDR3 sequence: CASSPPQGGYTF. The CDR3 DNA reads as TGTGCCAGCAGCCCTCCCCAGGGGGGCTACACCTTC.

The rearrangement uses TRBV7-6 and TRBJ2-1; tentatively, D is TRBD2 (5 bases). V was pared by 5 bases and J by 6 bases, with 14 bases between. The CDR3 has 14 residues. Germline loops: CDR1 SGHVS, CDR2 FNYEAQ. The CDR3 loop is CASSAHQAGNEQFF. CDR3 in DNA: TGTGCCAGCAGCGCCCACCAGGCGGGCAATGAGCAGTTCTTC.

V is TRBV6-1 and J is TRBJ2-1, with a weak D call TRBD2 (6 bases). The germline CDR1 and CDR2 sequences are MNHNS and SASEGT. Trimming shortened V by 11 bases and J by 1 base, and 15 bases separated the two germline ends. This CDR3 contains 14 residues. The CDR3 region has the DNA TGTGCCTGTCACAGACTAGGATCCTACAATGAGCAGTTCTTC. It codes for CACHRLGSYNEQFF.

On this clone itself: Germline is not matched at one junction end, which may reflect a read error. The rearrangement joins TRBV30 to TRBJ2-4, with 15 bases fitting TRBD2. Germline CDR1 GTSNPN, CDR2 SVGIG (reference sequence). This CDR3 is 15 amino acids long. The chain's CDR3 is CAWSGHGLAGGLRFF. The DNA of the CDR3 is TGTGCCTGGAGTGGACACGGACTAGCGGGAGGGCTGAGATTCTTC.

In the case of this clone: The junction does not match germline at one end; this may be a read error. This CDR3 is CATSTRRTSTDTQYF. CDR3 nucleotides: TGTGCCACCAGCACCCGTCGGACTAGCACGGATACGCAGTATTTT. The chain is built from TRBV15 and TRBJ2-3, with TRBD2 identical over 8 bases. In germline, CDR1 is LNHNV, CDR2 YYDKDF (reference sequence). There are 15 residues in the CDR3.

This clone occurred once. The gene calls are TRBV15 and TRBJ2-3; 7 nucleotides agree with TRBD2. Losses at the gene ends were 1 base for V and 0 bases for J; bases not matched to a gene: 13. The CDR3 is 19 residues long. The germline V gene has CDR1 LNHNV and CDR2 YYDKDF (reference sequence). The CDR3 DNA is TGTGCCACCAGCAGAGGGGAGGGTATATTTACCCGTAGCACAGATACGCAGTATTTT. Translating gives CATSRGEGIFTRSTDTQYF. The full variable domain, completed using reference TRBV15 and TRBJ2-3, is DAMVIQNPRYQVTQFGKPVTLSCSQTLNHNVMYWYQQKSSQAPKLLFHYYDKDFNNEADTPDNFQSRRPNTSFCFLDIRSPGLGDTAMYLCATSRGEGIFTRSTDTQYFGPGTRLTVL.

The chain recombines TRBV19 with TRBJ2-1; 7 positions match TRBD2. From germline, CDR1 is LNHDA and CDR2 SQIVND (reference sequence). With 3 bases clipped from V and 9 bases from J, the junction kept 5 bases outside the gene matches. The CDR3 consists of 13 residues. The chain's CDR3 is CASSMGGLTEQFF. In DNA, the CDR3 is TGTGCCAGTAGTATGGGAGGGTTGACTGAGCAGTTCTTC.

This rearrangement joins TRBV11-2 to TRBJ1-1; 10 bases fit TRBD1. Losses at the gene ends were 5 bases for V and 6 bases for J; bases not matched to a gene: 9. The CDR3 loop spans 15 amino acids. CDR1 and CDR2 (germline): SGHAT, FQNNGV. The CDR3 region is CASSLPPDRGAEAFF. CDR3 in DNA: TGTGCCAGCAGCCTCCCACCGGACAGGGGGGCTGAAGCTTTCTTT.

V usage is TRBV11-3 and J usage is TRBJ2-7; 8 bases align to TRBD1. The V gene's germline CDR1 is SGHNT and CDR2 YENEEA. CDR3 size: 15 residues. The V gene end was trimmed by 5 bases and the J gene end by 0 bases; junction bases not matched to a gene: 6. The CDR3 loop reads CASSRAGGSSYEQYF. The CDR3 DNA sequence: TGTGCCAGCAGCCGGGCAGGGGGCAGCTCCTACGAGCAGTACTTC.

The V call is TRBV9, the J call TRBJ1-2, with D maybe TRBD1 (5 bases). Trimming stripped 1 base from V and 3 bases from J, with 13 bases between. CDR1 SGDLS and CDR2 YYNGEE come from the germline V gene. There are 15 residues in the CDR3. The CDR3 bases are TGTGCCAGCAGCGTACAGGGCGGTCGCGACTATGGCTACACCTTC. Translation: CASSVQGGRDYGYTF.

The CDR3 DNA is TGTGCCAGCAGTGAGCCAACTAGCGGGGGATTGAATGAGCAGTTCTTC. It encodes CASSEPTSGGLNEQFF. The chain couples TRBV6-1 to TRBJ2-1; 11 bases line up with TRBD2. Germline V lookup: CDR1 MNHNS, CDR2 SASEGT. The CDR3 is 16 residues long. J was trimmed by 7 bases and V by 3 bases; bases with no gene match: 8.

The V and J genes are TRBV30 and TRBJ1-5; unclear D gene. V lost 3 bases to trimming and J lost 8 bases, with 11 bases between them. Germline V gene lookup returns CDR1 GTSNPN and CDR2 SVGIG (reference sequence). The CDR3 sequence is 12 residues long. In nucleotides, the CDR3 is TGTGCCTGGAGCGATTCGGGGAAGCCCCAGCATTTT. Residues: CAWSDSGKPQHF. Complete variable domain (other parts from reference TRBV30 and TRBJ1-5): SQTIHQWPATLVQPVGSPLSLECTVEGTSNPNLYWYRQAAGRGLQLLFYSVGIGQISSEVPQNLSASRPQDRQFILSSKKLLLSDSGFYLCAWSDSGKPQHFGDGTRLSIL.

The rearrangement joins TRBV6-6 to TRBJ2-5; 7 bases fit TRBD2. Germline values: CDR1 MNHNY, CDR2 SVGAGI (reference sequence). CDR3 size: 15 residues. V dropped 5 bases and J dropped 4; count of bases not matched to a gene: 10. The CDR3 region has the DNA TGTGCCAGCAGTCAAGGACTGGGAGGGGTAGAGACCCAGTACTTC. This translates into CASSQGLGGVETQYF.

CDR3 nucleotide sequence: TGTGCCAGCAGTCCCGGGACAGGTAATCAGCCCCAGCATTTT. Its protein product is CASSPGTGNQPQHF. The chain has TRBV27 and TRBJ1-5; 8 nucleotides agree with TRBD1. The germline V gene encodes CDR1 MNHEY and CDR2 SMNVEV (reference sequence). V lost 5 bases to trimming and J lost 4 bases; unmatched junction nucleotides: 4. CDR3 length: 14 amino acids.

The CDR3 spells CASSLAGGPGSYNEQFF. CDR3 DNA sequence: TGCGCCAGCAGCTTAGCGGGAGGGCCCGGTTCCTACAATGAGCAGTTCTTC. The chain uses TRBV5-1 and TRBJ2-1; 10 nucleotides agree with TRBD2. The germline V gene encodes CDR1 SGHRS and CDR2 YFSETQ. The CDR3 length is 17 residues. V was clipped by 2 bases and J by 1 base; unmatched bases: 6.

J is TRBJ1-5 and V is TRBV7-2, with D hard to call. CDR3 length: 13 amino acids. The germline CDR1 and CDR2 sequences are SGHTA and FQGNSA. V dropped 5 bases and J dropped 3 bases, with 8 bases sitting between them. CDR3: CASSLGLNQPQHF. The CDR3 DNA reads as TGTGCCAGCAGCCTGGGCCTCAATCAGCCCCAGCATTTT.

The chain joins TRBV19 to TRBJ1-1; D might be TRBD1 (5 bases). V gave up 5 bases and J gave up 2 bases, with 9 bases separating them. The CDR3 spans 13 residues. Germline assignment: CDR1 LNHDA and CDR2 SQIVND (reference sequence). The CDR3, as DNA: TGTGCCAGTAGTTGGGGCCAAAACACTGAAGCTTTCTTT. It translates to CASSWGQNTEAFF.

The V and J genes are TRBV28 and TRBJ1-6; TRBD1 matches 7 bases. Losses at the gene ends were 11 bases for V and 8 bases for J; bases not matched to a gene: 15. Germline V gene sequence: CDR1 MDHEN, CDR2 SYDVKM. The CDR3 is made up of 15 amino acids. The CDR3 here is CAHRALTGADSPLHF. In DNA, the CDR3 is TGTGCCCACAGGGCCCTTACAGGGGCCGATTCACCCCTCCACTTT.

The J gene is TRBJ2-3, the V gene TRBV4-1; D perhaps matches TRBD2 (5 bases). CDR1 is MGHRA and CDR2 is YSYEKL in the germline V gene. With 4 bases removed from V and 0 bases from J, the gap between germline ends came to 26 bases. The CDR3 loop spans 20 amino acids. CDR3 in amino acids: CASSLIPVGVARLSTDTQYF. Written as DNA, the CDR3 is TGCGCCAGCAGCCTTATTCCCGTCGGGGTTGCCCGCCTTAGCACAGATACGCAGTATTTT.

The genes are TRBV10-3 and TRBJ2-7; TRBD1 matches 8 bases. CDR1 is ENHRY, CDR2 SYGVKD, per germline. The CDR3 is 12 amino acids. V was pared by 11 bases and J by 2 bases, with 5 bases of the junction left unmatched. CDR3 in amino acids: CAVGQAPYEQYF. In DNA form, the CDR3 reads TGTGCCGTGGGACAGGCCCCCTACGAGCAGTACTTC.

V and J are TRBV2 and TRBJ2-1; TRBD2 might be the D (6 bases). The V and J ends lost 10 bases and 5 bases respectively, with 18 bases between them. The germline CDR1 and CDR2 sequences are SNHLY and FYNNEI. The CDR3 length is 14 residues. CDR3 sequence reads: CAIPTGRDHNEQFF. DNA for the CDR3: TGTGCCATCCCTACGGGGCGGGATCACAATGAGCAGTTCTTC.